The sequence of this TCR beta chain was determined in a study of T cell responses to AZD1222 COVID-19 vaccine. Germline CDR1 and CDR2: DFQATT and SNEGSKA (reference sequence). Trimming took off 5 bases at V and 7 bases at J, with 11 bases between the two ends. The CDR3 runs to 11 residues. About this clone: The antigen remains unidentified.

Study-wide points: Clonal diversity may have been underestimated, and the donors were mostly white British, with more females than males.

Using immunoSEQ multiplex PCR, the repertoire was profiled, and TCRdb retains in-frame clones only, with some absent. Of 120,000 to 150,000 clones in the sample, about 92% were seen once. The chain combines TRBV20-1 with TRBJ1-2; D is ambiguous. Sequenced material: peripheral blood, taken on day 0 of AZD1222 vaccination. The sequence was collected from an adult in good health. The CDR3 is CSALIGAGYTF. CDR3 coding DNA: TGCAGTGCTCTCATTGGTGCTGGCTACACCTTC.